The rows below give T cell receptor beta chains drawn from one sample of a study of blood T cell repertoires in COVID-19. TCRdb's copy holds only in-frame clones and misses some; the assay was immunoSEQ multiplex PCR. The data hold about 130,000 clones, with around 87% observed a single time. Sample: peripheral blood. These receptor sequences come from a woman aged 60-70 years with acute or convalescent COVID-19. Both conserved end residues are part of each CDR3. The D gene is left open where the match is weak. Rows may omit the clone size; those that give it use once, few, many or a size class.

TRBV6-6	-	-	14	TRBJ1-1	TGTGCCAGCAGTTTTGGGGGAGGAAGTACTGAAGCTTTCTTT	CASSFGGGSTEAFF
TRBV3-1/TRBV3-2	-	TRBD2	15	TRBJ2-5	TGTGCCAGCAGCCCCCGGACTAGCGGGAAGGGGACCCAGTACTTC	CASSPRTSGKGTQYF
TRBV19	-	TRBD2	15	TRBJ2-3	TGTGCCACACTTCCCGGGGGGGCTAGCACAGATACGCAGTATTTT	CATLPGGASTDTQYF
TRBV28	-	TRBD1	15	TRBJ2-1	TGTGCCAGTATCGAGACAGGGGACTCCTACAATGAGCAGTTCTTC	CASIETGDSYNEQFF
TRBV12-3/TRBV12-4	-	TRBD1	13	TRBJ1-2	TGTGCCAGCAGCGGACAGGCACTCTATGGCTACACCTTC	CASSGQALYGYTF
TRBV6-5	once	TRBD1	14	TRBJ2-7	TGTGCCAGCACTCCGGACAGGGCAGCTTTGGTGCAGTACTTC	CASTPDRAALVQYF
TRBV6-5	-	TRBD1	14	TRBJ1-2	TGTGCCAGCAGTCGCGACAGGGGCGGCTATGGCTACACCTTC	CASSRDRGGYGYTF
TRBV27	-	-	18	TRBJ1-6	TGTGCCAGCAGTTTATTTCCCCCTGAGACAGTTGGGAATTCACCCCTCCACTTT	CASSLFPPETVGNSPLHF
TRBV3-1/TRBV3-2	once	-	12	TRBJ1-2	TGTGCCAGCAGCCTTTCTTCGTCTGGCTACACCTTC	CASSLSSSGYTF
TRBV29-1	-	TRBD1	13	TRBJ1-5	TGCAGCGTTGCACCAGGGGGCGATCAGCCCCAGCATTTT	CSVAPGGDQPQHF
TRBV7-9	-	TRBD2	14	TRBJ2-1	TGTGCCAGCAGCTTCGGGACTAGCGGAAATGAGCAGTTCTTC	CASSFGTSGNEQFF
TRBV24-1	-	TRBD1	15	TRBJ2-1	TGTGCCACCAGTGATTTAGGACAGGGTTTACATGAGCAGTTCTTC	CATSDLGQGLHEQFF
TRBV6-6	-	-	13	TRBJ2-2	TGTGCCAGCACCAACTCGGGTTCCGGGGAGCTGTTTTTT	CASTNSGSGELFF
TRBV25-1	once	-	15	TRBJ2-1	TGTGCCAGCAGTGAAGTAGCGGCCTCCTACAATGAGCAGTTCTTC	CASSEVAASYNEQFF
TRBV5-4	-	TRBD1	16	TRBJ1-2	TGTGCCAGCAGCTTCCTCCGGGACAGGGGGCTCTATGGCTACACCTTC	CASSFLRDRGLYGYTF
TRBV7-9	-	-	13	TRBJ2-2	TGTGCCAGCAGCTTAGCGAGGGACGGGGAGCTGTTTTTT	CASSLARDGELFF
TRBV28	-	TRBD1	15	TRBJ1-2	TGTGCCAGCAGTCGACCGGGACAGGGACTCTATGGCTACACCTTC	CASSRPGQGLYGYTF
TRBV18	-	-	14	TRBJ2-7	TGTGCCAGCTCATCCCGGACAGATTCCTACGAGCAGTACTTC	CASSSRTDSYEQYF
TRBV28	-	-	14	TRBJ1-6	TGTGCCACCGATCGACTGGAGACGGGTTCACCCCTCCACTTT	CATDRLETGSPLHF
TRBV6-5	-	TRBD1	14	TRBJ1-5	TGTGCCAGCAGTTCCTTGGGACAGGGCGGGCCCCAGCATTTT	CASSSLGQGGPQHF
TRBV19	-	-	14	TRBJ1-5	TGTGCCAGTAGTGCCTACAGCAGCAATCAGCCCCAGCATTTT	CASSAYSSNQPQHF
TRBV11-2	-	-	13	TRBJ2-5	TGTGCCAGCAGCCCGGGTATACAAGAGACCCAGTACTTC	CASSPGIQETQYF
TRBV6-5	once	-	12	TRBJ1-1	TGTGCCAGCAGTCGGGGAGGTTTGGAAGCTTTCTTT	CASSRGGLEAFF
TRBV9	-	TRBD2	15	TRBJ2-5	TGTGCCAGCAGCGTAGACGGGAGGAGAGGAGAGACCCAGTACTTC	CASSVDGRRGETQYF
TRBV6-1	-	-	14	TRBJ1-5	TGTGCCAGCAGTGAAGCAGGGGGGGATCAGCCCCAGCATTTT	CASSEAGGDQPQHF
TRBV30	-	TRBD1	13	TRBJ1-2	TGTGCCTCCCGGACAGGGCGCATTTTAGGCTACACCTTC	CASRTGRILGYTF
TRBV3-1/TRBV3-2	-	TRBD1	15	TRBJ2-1	TGTGCCAGCAGCCGACAGGGGAGCTCCTACAATGAGCAGTTCTTC	CASSRQGSSYNEQFF
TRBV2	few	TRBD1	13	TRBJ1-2	TGTGCCAGCAGGAACAGGGGGCTGGGTGGCTACACCTTC	CASRNRGLGGYTF
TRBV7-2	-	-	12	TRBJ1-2	TGTGCCAGCAGCTTCAGGGACTATGGCTACACCTTC	CASSFRDYGYTF
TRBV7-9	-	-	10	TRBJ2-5	TGTGCCAGCAGCTCGGGGACCCAGTACTTC	CASSSGTQYF
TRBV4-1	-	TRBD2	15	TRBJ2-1	TGCGCCAGCAGCAGGACTAGCGACACCTACAATGAGCAGTTCTTC	CASSRTSDTYNEQFF
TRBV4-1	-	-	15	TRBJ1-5	TGCGCCAGCAGCCAAGACTCGGCCAGGGATCAGCCCCAGCATTTT	CASSQDSARDQPQHF
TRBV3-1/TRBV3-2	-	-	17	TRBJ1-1	TGTGCCAGCAGCCAAGTTCCTTCCCAGGTGATAAACACTGAAGCTTTCTTT	CASSQVPSQVINTEAFF
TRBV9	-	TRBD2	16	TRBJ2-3	TGTGCCAGCAGCGTCGCAGATAGCGGGAGTAGTGATACGCAGTATTTT	CASSVADSGSSDTQYF
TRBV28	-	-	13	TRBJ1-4	TGTGCCAGCAGTTTACGGCAGGGTGAAAAACTGTTTTTT	CASSLRQGEKLFF
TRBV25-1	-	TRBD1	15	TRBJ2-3	TGTGCCAGCAGGGACAGGTCCACTAGCACAGATACGCAGTATTTT	CASRDRSTSTDTQYF
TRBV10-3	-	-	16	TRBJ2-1	TGTGCCATCAGTGATCTCCGAAGTTTGGGCCGGAATGAGCAGTTCTTC	CAISDLRSLGRNEQFF
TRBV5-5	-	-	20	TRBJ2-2	TGTGCCAGCAGCTTCCTGGGGTTAGCCGGGGGACCCTCGAACACCGGGGAGCTGTTTTTT	CASSFLGLAGGPSNTGELFF
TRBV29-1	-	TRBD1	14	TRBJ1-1	TGCAGCGCTGGACAGGGGGAGGTGAACACTGAAGCTTTCTTT	CSAGQGEVNTEAFF
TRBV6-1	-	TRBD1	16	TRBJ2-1	TGTGCCAGCAGTGTCCGACAGGGGTCATCCTACAATGAGCAGTTCTTC	CASSVRQGSSYNEQFF
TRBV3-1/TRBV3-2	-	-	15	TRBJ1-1	TGTGCCAGCAGCCAAGAGAAAGTAGTGAACACTGAAGCTTTCTTT	CASSQEKVVNTEAFF